Below, 31 T cell receptor beta chains from the same sample are listed, as sequenced in a study of blood T cells in healthy people across ages. Through a sample-barcoded 5' primer and a J-beta primer mix, a second PCR was run for roughly 7 to 12 cycles. Each CDR3 protein gets one entry after TCRdb re-called the 5' RACE reads with MiXCR. The sample lists about 1.7 million distinct CDR3 sequences; approximately 28% were seen once. Sequencing used blood. These TCRs come from a woman between 25 and 40 years old in good health.

This clonotype occurred a few times. The chain joins TRBV6-6 to TRBJ1-1, with 9 bases that match TRBD1. Losses at the gene ends were 0 bases for V and 4 bases for J; bases not matched to a gene: 0. This CDR3 region has 14 residues. Germline CDR1 reads MNHNY; CDR2 reads SVGAGI (reference sequence). The chain's CDR3 is CASSYSGQGTEAFF. CDR3 sequence (DNA): TGTGCCAGCAGTTACTCGGGACAGGGCACTGAAGCTTTCTTT.

The chain joins TRBV7-2 to TRBJ2-3; weak D call: TRBD2 (5 bases). CDR1 is SGHTA and CDR2 is FQGNSA in the germline V gene. The CDR3 has 15 amino acids. Trimming removed 2 bases from V and 5 bases from J, with 14 bases in between. CDR3 bases: TGTGCCAGCAGCTTATCCTCGAGAGGGCGAGATACGCAGTATTTT. Encoded protein: CASSLSSRGRDTQYF.

J is TRBJ1-1 and V is TRBV10-3; TRBD1 matches at 10 bases. Germline V gene data show CDR1 as ENHRY and CDR2 as SYGVKD. V lost 6 bases and J lost 3; bases outside the gene matches: 4. The CDR3 sequence is 14 residues long. The CDR3 region is CAIRPGTGDTEAFF. In DNA, the CDR3 is TGTGCCATCAGGCCCGGGACAGGGGACACTGAAGCTTTCTTT.

This clonotype was seen more than once but under ten times. CDR3 nucleotide sequence: TGTGCCAGCAGCAACCGACAGGGTGCCTGCGAGCAGTACTTC. It specifies CASSNRQGACEQYF. The V call is TRBV3-1, the J call TRBJ2-7, with 7 bases identical to TRBD1. V trimming: 5 bases; J trimming: 6 bases; junction bases outside the gene matches: 10. Germline V gene data show CDR1 as LGHDT and CDR2 as YNNKEL (reference sequence). The CDR3 consists of 14 residues.

This clonotype has more than one count but fewer than ten. The V and J genes are TRBV12-3 or TRBV12-4 and TRBJ2-3, with a possible D match to TRBD2 (6 bases). The CDR3 covers 15 residues. The V end lost 2 bases, the J end lost 4 bases, and 13 bases lay between the germline ends. Here the CDR3 reads CASSLWVAAPDTQYF. CDR3 sequence (DNA): TGTGCCAGCAGTTTATGGGTAGCGGCCCCAGATACGCAGTATTTT.

This clonotype was observed at least ten times. The genes are TRBV20-1 and TRBJ1-2, with D perhaps matching TRBD1 (5 bases). CDR1 and CDR2 from the germline V gene are DFQATT and SNEGSKA (reference sequence). The CDR3 is 13 amino acids. With 5 bases removed from V and 0 bases from J, the gap between germline ends came to 10 bases. The CDR3 is CSAGGTSNYGYTF. In DNA, the CDR3 is TGCAGTGCTGGAGGGACGTCTAACTATGGCTACACCTTC.

J is TRBJ2-2 and V is TRBV6-5; no definite D call. Germline CDR1 reads MNHEY; CDR2 reads SVGAGI. The CDR3 has 15 amino acids. Trimming removed 6 bases from V and 4 bases from J, with 15 bases in between. The CDR3 spells CASSRDSRPTGELFF. DNA of the CDR3: TGTGCCAGCAGCCGCGACTCCCGCCCCACCGGGGAGCTGTTTTTT.

V is TRBV11-2 and J is TRBJ2-2; D gene ambiguous. The CDR3 runs to 18 residues. Germline V gives CDR1 SGHAT, CDR2 FQNNGV. Trimming cost V 1 base and J 1 base, with 16 bases left between them. CDR3 protein: CASSLGVLYSKNTGELFF. The CDR3 DNA reads TGTGCCAGCAGCTTAGGGGTTTTGTACAGTAAGAACACCGGGGAGCTGTTTTTT.

This clonotype has only a few counts. The CDR3 is CASSFGSGSGSYNEQFF. Here the CDR3 DNA reads TGTGCCAGCAGCTTCGGTAGCGGGAGTGGGTCCTACAATGAGCAGTTCTTC. This chain joins TRBV7-6 and TRBJ2-1; 9 bases agree with TRBD2. This CDR3 has 17 residues. After removal of 3 bases from V and 1 base from J, the junction contained 7 bases not matched to a gene. Germline V CDR1 and CDR2: SGHVS, FNYEAQ.

This clonotype was recorded a few times. The V gene is TRBV11-3, the J gene TRBJ2-1; TRBD1 matches 11 bases. J was trimmed by 6 bases and V by 2 bases; bases with no gene match: 3. Germline values: CDR1 SGHNT, CDR2 YENEEA. The CDR3 extends over 15 amino acids. The CDR3 reads CASSLRGTGGNEQFF. The CDR3 DNA follows: TGTGCCAGCAGCTTACGAGGGACAGGGGGCAATGAGCAGTTCTTC.

This chain joins TRBV5-1 and TRBJ2-1, with D tentatively TRBD2 (6 bases). V was shortened by 0 bases and J by 7 bases, with 17 bases between the two germline ends. The length of the CDR3 is 16 residues. The V gene's germline CDR1 is SGHRS and CDR2 YFSETQ. CDR3 bases: TGCGCCAGCAGCTTGGCGGTGGGCGGGGTTAAAAATGAGCAGTTCTTC. This sequence encodes CASSLAVGGVKNEQFF.

V gene TRBV5-4 combines with J gene TRBJ2-5; 9 bases map to TRBD1. The CDR3 loop spans 15 amino acids. From germline, CDR1 is SGHNT and CDR2 YYREEE (reference sequence). The junction had 5 bases not matched to a gene; V was cut back by 1 base and J by 4 bases. CDR3 in DNA: TGTGCCAGCAGCTTGACCGGGACAGGGACAGAGACCCAGTACTTC. Its protein is CASSLTGTGTETQYF.

This clonotype was recorded at least ten times. The chain uses TRBV12-3 or TRBV12-4 and TRBJ1-6; TRBD1 aligns across 10 bases. V lost 6 bases, J lost 10 bases, and 9 bases stayed unmatched. This CDR3 is 15 amino acids long. The DNA of the CDR3 is TGTGCCAGCAGCATGGGACAGGGGATGGAATCACCCCTCCACTTT. It yields the protein CASSMGQGMESPLHF.

This clonotype was counted a few times. This chain's CDR3 is CSARTPGRTTGELFF. The CDR3 DNA sequence: TGCAGTGCTAGAACACCGGGACGGACGACCGGGGAGCTGTTTTTT. The chain joins TRBV20-1 to TRBJ2-2; D could derive from TRBD1 or TRBD2 (5 bases each). V lost 2 bases, J lost 5 bases, and 15 bases lay in between. Germline V lookup: CDR1 DFQATT, CDR2 SNEGSKA (reference sequence). The length of the CDR3 is 15 residues.

This clonotype was detected only a few times. The chain recombines TRBV20-1 with TRBJ1-5, with D unresolved. Trimming shortened V by 3 bases and J by 0 bases, and 6 bases separated the two germline ends. The CDR3 sequence is 13 residues long. CDR1 and CDR2 from the germline V gene are DFQATT and SNEGSKA (reference sequence). The CDR3 here is CSARGFSNQPQHF. The CDR3 bases are TGCAGTGCTAGGGGTTTTAGCAATCAGCCCCAGCATTTT.

This clonotype has a handful of counts. This chain joins TRBV3-1 and TRBJ2-1; the match to TRBD2 covers 14 bases. Trimming at V came to 4 bases and at J to 9 bases, leaving 5 bases not matched to a gene. Germline loops: CDR1 LGHDT, CDR2 YNNKEL (reference sequence). The CDR3 loop spans 15 amino acids. The CDR3 region is CASSLGTSGSSEQFF. The CDR3 nucleotides read TGTGCCAGCAGCCTAGGGACTAGCGGGAGTAGTGAGCAGTTCTTC.

This clonotype has at least ten counts. The chain joins TRBV20-1 to TRBJ2-5; D remains ambiguous. Trimming removed 1 base at V and 9 bases at J, with 9 bases between. The V gene's germline CDR1 is DFQATT and CDR2 SNEGSKA (reference sequence). CDR3 length equals 11 residues. CDR3 sequence: CSARAPESQYF. CDR3 DNA: TGCAGTGCTAGAGCTCCGGAATCCCAGTACTTC.

This clonotype showed up just once. This may stem from a read error, because a much larger clone lies one nucleotide away. J is TRBJ2-1 and V is TRBV5-1, with D possibly matching TRBD2 (6 bases). There are 15 residues in the CDR3. Germline V gene sequence: CDR1 SGHRS, CDR2 YFSETQ. V lost 4 bases, J lost 5 bases, and 16 bases lay in between. The CDR3 DNA reads TGCGCCAGCAGCACGGAGGGTAATGACGACAATGAGCAGTTCTTC. Translated: CASSTEGNDDNEQFF.

This clonotype was detected only a few times. The chain joins TRBV2 to TRBJ1-2; D unclear. The V end was cut by 11 bases, the J end by 0 bases, with 13 bases between. CDR3 length equals 13 residues. Germline V lookup: CDR1 SNHLY, CDR2 FYNNEI. In DNA form, the CDR3 reads TGTGCCTCGAGGGCGCCAGCTAACTATGGCTACACCTTC. Protein: CASRAPANYGYTF.

V gene TRBV3-1 combines with J gene TRBJ1-1; D is ambiguous. This CDR3 comprises 15 residues. Germline-derived CDR1 and CDR2 are LGHDT and YNNKEL (reference sequence). V gave up 6 bases and J gave up 3 bases, with 17 bases separating them. CDR3 in DNA: TGTGCCAGCAGTCACCTTGGGCACGATGACACTGAAGCTTTCTTT. It specifies CASSHLGHDDTEAFF.

V and J are TRBV12-3 or TRBV12-4 and TRBJ2-7; TRBD1 matches 7 bases. Trimming at V came to 7 bases and at J to 6 bases, leaving 3 bases not matched to a gene. The CDR3 loop spans 11 amino acids. The CDR3 region is CASTTGLEQYF. CDR3 DNA sequence: TGTGCCAGCACGACAGGGCTCGAGCAGTACTTC.

This clonotype was seen only a few times. This chain connects TRBV19 to TRBJ2-7; 9 nucleotides agree with TRBD1. Germline CDR1 reads LNHDA; CDR2 reads SQIVND (reference sequence). V lost 10 bases, J lost 4 bases, and 14 bases stayed unmatched. This CDR3 has 15 amino acids. Written as DNA, the CDR3 is TGTGCCACCTCACCCACCGGGACAGGGATATACGAGCAGTACTTC. Its translation: CATSPTGTGIYEQYF.

This clonotype has a handful of counts. V gene TRBV27 combines with J gene TRBJ2-1; TRBD1 might be the D (6 bases). Trimming shortened V by 3 bases and J by 9 bases, and 24 bases separated the two germline ends. This CDR3 region has 17 residues. CDR1 is MNHEY, CDR2 SMNVEV, per germline (reference sequence). The CDR3: CASSFEVGQGPNSEQFF. The CDR3 nucleotides are TGTGCCAGCAGTTTTGAGGTGGGGCAGGGGCCAAACAGTGAGCAGTTCTTC.

Regarding this clonotype: This may be a read error, as it is one base from a much larger clone. The chain employs TRBV18 and TRBJ2-5, with TRBD2 matching over 8 bases. CDR1 is KGHSH, CDR2 LQKENI, per germline. V lost 4 bases, J lost 0 bases, and 4 bases stayed unmatched. The CDR3 consists of 15 residues. CDR3 residues: CASSLLAENQETQYF. In DNA, the CDR3 is TGTGCCAGCTCACTACTAGCGGAAAACCAAGAGACCCAGTACTTC. Complete variable domain (other parts from reference TRBV18 and TRBJ2-5): NAGVMQNPRHLVRRRGQEARLRCSPMKGHSHVYWYRQLPEEGLKFMVYLQKENIIDESGMPKERFSAEFPKEGPSILRIQQVVRGDSAAYFCASSLLAENQETQYFGPGTRLLVL.

This clonotype was detected only once. The chain employs TRBV9 and TRBJ2-1; D is possibly TRBD2 (5 bases). The CDR3 length is 13 residues. Germline CDR1 SGDLS, CDR2 YYNGEE. The V end was cut by 3 bases, the J end by 8 bases, with 12 bases between. DNA of the CDR3: TGTGCCAGCAGCGCAGCTCCGAGGGATGAGCAGTTCTTC. It translates to CASSAAPRDEQFF.

V gene TRBV28 combines with J gene TRBJ1-5; D unresolved. This CDR3 contains 14 residues. The germline V and J ends were trimmed by 3 bases and 3 bases, with 9 bases remaining between them. CDR1 and CDR2 from the germline V gene are MDHEN and SYDVKM. The CDR3 loop reads CASSFRRDNQPQHF. Here the CDR3 DNA reads TGTGCCAGCAGTTTTCGCCGTGACAATCAGCCCCAGCATTTT.

The chain links TRBV9 to TRBJ1-2, with D maybe TRBD1 (5 bases). Germline V lookup: CDR1 SGDLS, CDR2 YYNGEE. The CDR3 totals 13 residues. The V end lost 3 bases, the J end lost 8 bases, and 14 bases lay between the germline ends. The chain's CDR3 is CASSAGPSGGYTF. The CDR3 DNA reads TGTGCCAGCAGCGCGGGACCCAGCGGGGGCTACACCTTC.

This CDR3 is CASSVDGGLSDTIYF. The DNA of the CDR3 is TGTGCCAGCAGCGTAGACGGGGGGCTCTCGGACACCATATATTTT. This chain uses TRBV9 with TRBJ1-3; a possible D gene is TRBD1 (6 bases). The CDR3 has 15 amino acids. The germline V gene has CDR1 SGDLS and CDR2 YYNGEE. The V end was cut by 0 bases, the J end by 8 bases, with 15 bases between.

Notes on this clonotype: Germline is not matched at one junction end, which may reflect a read error. CDR3 nucleotide sequence: TGCGGCGTTGTATGGACAGGGGACGAAAAACTGTTTTTT. Translated: CGVVWTGDEKLFF. The V and J genes are TRBV29-1 and TRBJ1-4; 9 bases map to TRBD1. CDR3 length: 13 residues. Germline V gene sequence: CDR1 SQVTM, CDR2 ANQGSEA.

This clonotype appeared many times. The J gene is TRBJ2-5, the V gene TRBV6-4; 7 bases are a match to TRBD2. V lost 10 bases to trimming and J lost 1 base; unmatched junction nucleotides: 9. The CDR3 has 14 residues. Looked up from germline, CDR1 is MRHNA and CDR2 is SNTAGT. This chain's CDR3 is CATPGPGGQETQYF. The CDR3 DNA reads as TGTGCCACTCCGGGCCCGGGGGGCCAAGAGACCCAGTACTTC.

Worth noting for this clonotype: The conserved closing phenylalanine or tryptophan is absent in this CDR3, likely reflecting a read error. V is TRBV5-1 and J is TRBJ2-6; D is unresolved. The CDR3 spans 16 residues. Germline lookup yields CDR1 SGHRS and CDR2 YFSETQ. The CDR3 bases are TGCGCCAGCAGCGACGATACAGAATCTGAGGCCAACGTCCTGACTGTC. Its protein is CASSDDTESEANVLTV.